A single sample gave rise to the 26 T cell receptor beta chains below, sequenced in a study of blood T cell repertoires in COVID-19. Sequencing was performed with immunoSEQ multiplex PCR; in TCRdb, only in-frame clones are kept and a portion is missing. The sample lists about 150,000 clones, around 85% occurring once. Input material: peripheral blood. The receptors stem from a man in his sixties with COVID-19, enrolled during active disease.

This chain uses TRBV20-1 with TRBJ1-1; unclear D gene. Deletions cut 7 bases from V and 2 bases from J, with 8 bases between. The CDR3 is 11 residues long. CDR1 is DFQATT and CDR2 is SNEGSKA in the germline V gene (reference sequence). The CDR3 loop reads CSGRVNTEAFF. The CDR3 coding sequence is TGCAGTGGGCGGGTAAACACTGAAGCTTTCTTT.

V gene TRBV20-1 combines with J gene TRBJ2-1; 11 bases align to TRBD2. Germline CDR1 DFQATT, CDR2 SNEGSKA (reference sequence). V was pared by 6 bases and J by 2 bases, with 6 bases of the junction left unmatched. CDR3 length equals 15 residues. The CDR3, as DNA: TGCAGTGCAAGTAGCGGGAGGGTTCCCTACAATGAGCAGTTCTTC. Translating it yields CSASSGRVPYNEQFF.

The CDR3 sequence: CASSRGWDREDTIYF. In nucleotides, the CDR3 is TGTGCCAGCAGTCGGGGATGGGACAGGGAGGACACCATATATTTT. This chain joins TRBV6-5 and TRBJ1-3; 9 nucleotides agree with TRBD1. The CDR3 sequence is 15 residues long. The V and J ends lost 5 bases and 8 bases, in that order; junction bases with no gene match: 10. From germline, CDR1 is MNHEY and CDR2 SVGAGI.

The chain carries TRBV27 and TRBJ1-6, with 10 bases aligning to TRBD1. The junction had 9 bases not matched to a gene; V was cut back by 3 bases and J by 7 bases. This CDR3 is 17 amino acids long. The germline V gene has CDR1 MNHEY and CDR2 SMNVEV (reference sequence). As DNA, the CDR3 is TGTGCCAGCAGTTTTGACCTCCCGGGACAGGGGAATTCACCCCTCCACTTT. Amino acids: CASSFDLPGQGNSPLHF.

The chain carries TRBV5-8 and TRBJ1-5; TRBD1 aligns across 7 bases. The junction had 7 bases not matched to a gene; V was cut back by 7 bases and J by 0 bases. CDR3 length: 15 amino acids. In germline, CDR1 is SGHTS, CDR2 YDEGEE. CDR3 coding DNA: TGTGCCAGCCGACAGGACAGGCTTAGCAATCAGCCCCAGCATTTT. Residues: CASRQDRLSNQPQHF.

The rearrangement uses TRBV6-5 and TRBJ2-2; a possible D gene is TRBD1 (6 bases). V was cut by 7 bases and J by 7 bases, with 16 bases left in between. CDR3 size: 14 residues. Germline CDR1 reads MNHEY; CDR2 reads SVGAGI. CDR3 loop: CASTATGSGGELFF. For the CDR3, the DNA is TGTGCCAGCACCGCGACAGGTTCGGGCGGGGAGCTGTTTTTT.

The V and J genes are TRBV28 and TRBJ1-2; 8 positions agree with TRBD1. V gave up 4 bases and J gave up 4 bases; unmatched junction bases: 11. The CDR3 loop spans 16 amino acids. Germline V lookup: CDR1 MDHEN, CDR2 SYDVKM. The CDR3 DNA reads as TGTGCCAGCAGTTCACCCAACGGACAGGGTACCTATGGCTACACCTTC. This translates into CASSSPNGQGTYGYTF.

To note about this clone: Relative to the germline gene, one junction end is altered; a read error may explain this. The chain employs TRBV7-7 and TRBJ2-3, with TRBD2 matching 9 bases. In germline, CDR1 is SSHAT, CDR2 FNYEAQ (reference sequence). The CDR3 has 17 residues. The CDR3 sequence is CASSLLPRGGPTDTQYF. DNA for the CDR3: TGTGCTAGCAGCTTATTACCGCGGGGGGGTCCCACAGATACGCAGTATTTT.

The rearrangement links TRBV4-2 to TRBJ1-1; D might be TRBD1 (5 bases). CDR3 size: 13 residues. CDR1 and CDR2 from the germline V gene are LGHNA and YNFKEQ. Trimming removed 0 bases from V and 6 bases from J, with 8 bases in between. For the CDR3, the DNA is TGTGCCAGCAGCCAAGATTGGGGGGCTGAAGCTTTCTTT. This codes for CASSQDWGAEAFF.

The chain links TRBV4-2 to TRBJ1-3; D remains ambiguous. CDR1 and CDR2 (germline): LGHNA, YNFKEQ. The CDR3 has 12 residues. V shed 2 bases and J shed 6 bases, with 5 bases lying between them. CDR3 nucleotide sequence: TGTGCCAGCAGCCAAAACACAAACACCATATATTTT. This translates into CASSQNTNTIYF.

The rearrangement uses TRBV19 and TRBJ1-6; D may be TRBD1 (5 bases). Germline CDR1 and CDR2: LNHDA and SQIVND (reference sequence). Trimming removed 5 bases at V and 4 bases at J, with 18 bases between. CDR3 length equals 17 residues. The CDR3 nucleotides read TGTGCCAGTAGTGTCCGACAGAAGGTTTATTATAATTCACCCCTCCACTTT. Translating it yields CASSVRQKVYYNSPLHF.

The V gene is TRBV6-5, the J gene TRBJ2-1, with 8 bases that match TRBD2. This CDR3 is 15 amino acids long. V gave up 6 bases and J gave up 1 base; unmatched junction bases: 5. The V gene's germline CDR1 is MNHEY and CDR2 SVGAGI. Here the CDR3 DNA reads TGTGCCAGCAGCATAAGCGGGAGATCCTACAATGAGCAGTTCTTC. This codes for CASSISGRSYNEQFF.

The chain has TRBV30 and TRBJ2-7; TRBD1 agrees at 7 bases. V lost 3 bases to trimming and J lost 4 bases; unmatched junction nucleotides: 12. CDR1 is GTSNPN and CDR2 is SVGIG in the germline V gene (reference sequence). This CDR3 spans 15 amino acids. The CDR3 bases are TGTGCCTGGAGAGCAACCGGGACAGTGAAATACGAGCAGTACTTC. This sequence encodes CAWRATGTVKYEQYF.

The chain couples TRBV6-2 or TRBV6-3 to TRBJ1-1, with D possibly TRBD1 on 6 matching bases. Germline CDR1 reads MNHEY; CDR2 reads SVGEGT. CDR3 length: 15 residues. V lost 2 bases and J lost 7, with 17 bases in between. The CDR3 nucleotides read TGTGCCAGCAGTTACCTTGGTCAGGGGATTGGTGAAGCTTTCTTT. This translates into CASSYLGQGIGEAFF.

This chain joins TRBV18 and TRBJ1-2; 11 bases are shared with TRBD1. After removal of 3 bases from V and 2 bases from J, the junction contained 11 bases not matched to a gene. CDR1 and CDR2 from the germline V gene are KGHSH and LQKENI. The CDR3 sequence is 18 residues long. The CDR3 nucleotides read TGTGCCAGCTCACCCCAGGACAGGGGGCGCGTAGGAAACTATGGCTACACCTTC. Translating gives CASSPQDRGRVGNYGYTF.

This sequence joins TRBV7-8 and TRBJ1-4; 7 bases are a match to TRBD1. Germline CDR1 and CDR2: SGHVS and FQNEAQ. This CDR3 is 15 amino acids long. The ends lost 2 bases at V and 6 bases at J; junction bases unmatched: 6. For the CDR3, the DNA is TGTGCCAGCAGCTTAACGGGACAGCAATATGAAAAACTGTTTTTT. It is translated as CASSLTGQQYEKLFF.

The chain combines TRBV6-1 with TRBJ1-3, with 9 bases identical to TRBD1. The CDR3 loop spans 16 amino acids. The J segment lost 2 bases and the V segment lost 1 base, leaving 3 bases of the junction unmatched. CDR1 and CDR2 from the germline V gene are MNHNS and SASEGT. The chain's CDR3 is CASSEGRQGAGNTIYF. CDR3 nucleotides: TGTGCCAGCAGTGAAGGAAGACAGGGGGCTGGAAACACCATATATTTT.

This chain connects TRBV6-2 or TRBV6-3 to TRBJ1-6; 9 bases agree with TRBD1. With 4 bases clipped from V and 7 bases from J, the junction kept 8 bases outside the gene matches. Germline loops: CDR1 MNHEY, CDR2 SVGEGT. There are 16 residues in the CDR3. The CDR3 DNA follows: TGTGCCAGCAGTTCCGGGACAGGGAACCGAAATTCACCCCTCCACTTT. Its protein product is CASSSGTGNRNSPLHF.

The chain is built from TRBV9 and TRBJ1-6; no reliable D call. Germline loops: CDR1 SGDLS, CDR2 YYNGEE. V lost 3 bases to trimming and J lost 9 bases, with 19 bases between them. CDR3 length: 16 residues. DNA of the CDR3: TGTGCCAGCAGCGAGGGCAGGACTCTTCTGGGTTCACCCCTCCACTTT. This codes for CASSEGRTLLGSPLHF.

V and J are TRBV27 and TRBJ2-1; possible D gene TRBD2, 5 bases. CDR1 is MNHEY and CDR2 is SMNVEV in the germline V gene (reference sequence). The CDR3 has 12 amino acids. V shed 6 bases and J shed 5 bases, with 8 bases lying between them. CDR3 DNA sequence: TGTGCCAGCAGGATGACTAACAATGAGCAGTTCTTC. This sequence encodes CASRMTNNEQFF.

This clone was found once. This sequence joins TRBV27 and TRBJ1-2; 8 positions match TRBD1. CDR3 length: 13 amino acids. Germline trimming cut 7 bases from V and 8 bases from J; bases unmatched to any gene: 9. The germline CDR1 and CDR2 sequences are MNHEY and SMNVEV (reference sequence). CDR3 DNA: TGTGCCAGCACTTCAGGGGGCGCCGGCGGCTACACCTTC. Residues: CASTSGGAGGYTF.

This chain joins TRBV19 and TRBJ1-4, with 8 bases that match TRBD1. This CDR3 region has 14 residues. Germline trimming cut 4 bases from V and 8 bases from J; bases unmatched to any gene: 6. Germline V lookup: CDR1 LNHDA, CDR2 SQIVND (reference sequence). The CDR3, as DNA: TGTGCCAGTAGTAGAGGACAGGGAGGCGAAAAACTGTTTTTT. Translated, it gives CASSRGQGGEKLFF.

The V and J genes are TRBV18 and TRBJ1-2; D is undetermined. Germline CDR1 is KGHSH and CDR2 is LQKENI. V lost 4 bases, J lost 3 bases, and 15 bases lay in between. The CDR3 is made up of 15 amino acids. The CDR3 spells CASSLKTEAYYGYTF. In nucleotides, the CDR3 is TGTGCCAGCTCACTGAAAACCGAGGCCTACTATGGCTACACCTTC. Variable domain in full (rest from reference TRBV18 and TRBJ1-2): NAGVMQNPRHLVRRRGQEARLRCSPMKGHSHVYWYRQLPEEGLKFMVYLQKENIIDESGMPKERFSAEFPKEGPSILRIQQVVRGDSAAYFCASSLKTEAYYGYTFGSGTRLTVV.

This sequence joins TRBV18 and TRBJ2-2; TRBD1 agrees at 7 bases. V trimming: 6 bases; J trimming: 4 bases; junction bases outside the gene matches: 8. The CDR3 length is 15 residues. CDR1 and CDR2 (germline): KGHSH, LQKENI. This CDR3 reads CASSPQGVATGELFF. CDR3 DNA: TGTGCCAGCTCGCCCCAGGGGGTGGCCACCGGGGAGCTGTTTTTT.

The V call is TRBV19, the J call TRBJ1-5; a possible D gene is TRBD1 (6 bases). CDR3 length: 15 residues. From germline, CDR1 is LNHDA and CDR2 SQIVND (reference sequence). The V and J ends lost 5 bases and 3 bases respectively, with 14 bases between them. In DNA form, the CDR3 reads TGTGCCAGTAGTTCCGGACAGCTTTTCAATCAGCCCCAGCATTTT. The encoded protein is CASSSGQLFNQPQHF.

The chain uses TRBV24-1 and TRBJ2-3; maybe TRBD1 (6 bases). The length of the CDR3 is 17 residues. Germline-derived CDR1 and CDR2 are KGHDR and SFDVKD. V lost 1 base to trimming and J lost 6 bases, with 19 bases between them. CDR3 sequence: CATSDFPSIGGRDTQYF. The CDR3 DNA sequence: TGTGCCACCAGTGATTTCCCTTCGATAGGGGGTAGGGATACGCAGTATTTT.